One sample yielded the 32 T cell receptor beta chains listed below, sequenced in a study of cytomegalovirus exposure and HLA in healthy donors (dated by TCRdb to 2016 to 2017). The library was prepared using the immunoSEQ multiplex PCR assay. The multiplex PCR relied on a mix of 60 forward primers for TCR Vbeta segments and 13 reverse primers for TCR Jbeta segments. TCRdb mirrors the immuneACCESS table, restricted to in-frame sequences. Some clones are absent from its copies; in checked studies, under half trace to an unresolved V gene, and the reason for the others is unknown. This sample comprises approximately 150,000 clones, roughly 85% of them detected only once. The top ten clones comprise 9% to 10% of the sample. The sequenced material came from PBMCs. The receptor set was obtained from a man between 18 and 29 years old in good health and CMV-seropositive.

The V call is TRBV20-1, the J call TRBJ2-5; D may be TRBD1 (5 bases). The CDR3 contains 11 residues. CDR1 and CDR2 (germline): DFQATT, SNEGSKA (reference sequence). V was shortened by 3 bases and J by 3 bases, with 5 bases between the two germline ends. DNA for the CDR3: TGCAGTGCTAGGACAGAAGAGACCCAGTACTTC. Protein sequence: CSARTEETQYF.

This chain uses TRBV7-2 with TRBJ2-5; 7 bases line up with TRBD2. Unmatched junction bases numbered 7, after V lost 4 bases and J lost 2 bases. The CDR3 spans 15 residues. Germline assignment: CDR1 SGHTA and CDR2 FQGNSA. The CDR3 is CASSYWTSPQETQYF. The DNA of the CDR3 is TGTGCCAGCAGCTACTGGACTAGTCCTCAAGAGACCCAGTACTTC.

The V and J genes are TRBV7-6 and TRBJ2-1; D not resolved. Trimming pared 5 bases from V and 0 bases from J, leaving 20 bases between. The CDR3 is made up of 18 amino acids. CDR1 and CDR2 (germline): SGHVS, FNYEAQ. The CDR3 reads CASSELYHAESSYNEQFF. The CDR3 DNA reads as TGTGCCAGCAGCGAACTCTATCATGCGGAGAGCTCCTACAATGAGCAGTTCTTC.

V is TRBV4-1 and J is TRBJ2-1, with TRBD2 matching over 9 bases. Germline V gene sequence: CDR1 MGHRA, CDR2 YSYEKL. With 2 bases clipped from V and 0 bases from J, the junction kept 2 bases outside the gene matches. This CDR3 contains 16 residues. CDR3 sequence reads: CASSQLSGSSYNEQFF. The CDR3 nucleotides read TGCGCCAGCAGCCAACTTAGCGGGAGCTCCTACAATGAGCAGTTCTTC.

The V gene is TRBV7-8, the J gene TRBJ1-5; no clear D. CDR3 length: 13 amino acids. V was clipped by 5 bases and J by 1 base, with 6 bases between them. Germline-derived CDR1 and CDR2 are SGHVS and FQNEAQ. In nucleotides, the CDR3 is TGTGCCAGCAGCCGCGGGAGCAATCAGCCCCAGCATTTT. It specifies CASSRGSNQPQHF.

The chain joins TRBV19 to TRBJ1-1, with a possible D match to TRBD1 (5 bases). Per germline, CDR1 LNHDA and CDR2 SQIVND (reference sequence). Trimming removed 4 bases at V and 7 bases at J, with 16 bases between. This CDR3 region has 14 residues. CDR3 sequence (DNA): TGTGCCAGTAGTAGTTTCCAGGGTCCCAATGAAGCTTTCTTT. Translation gives CASSSFQGPNEAFF.

The chain employs TRBV29-1 and TRBJ1-1; D may be TRBD1 (6 bases). Trimming took off 5 bases at V and 0 bases at J, with 13 bases between the two ends. CDR1 is SQVTM and CDR2 is ANQGSEA in the germline V gene. The CDR3 totals 14 residues. The CDR3 nucleotides read TGCAGCGTTCTAAAGGGGGGGTTGAACACTGAAGCTTTCTTT. It yields the protein CSVLKGGLNTEAFF.

This clone was seen only a few times. One end of the junction varies from germline; a read error may be responsible. The rearrangement joins TRBV12-5 to TRBJ2-1; 8 bases match TRBD2. The CDR3 contains 18 residues. Germline V CDR1 and CDR2: LGHNT, FRNRAP. DNA for the CDR3: TGTGCTAGTGGTCTGGTGGGACTAGTGGGGGGGCCCCGGGATGAGCAGTTCTTC. This encodes CASGLVGLVGGPRDEQFF.

The V and J genes are TRBV27 and TRBJ1-2; D is possibly TRBD1 (6 bases). The V and J ends lost 2 bases and 5 bases respectively, with 9 bases between them. The CDR3 is made up of 13 amino acids. From germline, CDR1 is MNHEY and CDR2 SMNVEV (reference sequence). CDR3 sequence (DNA): TGTGCCAGCAGTTTACTGACAGGATATGGCTACACCTTC. This translates into CASSLLTGYGYTF.

The chain couples TRBV6-5 to TRBJ1-3; the D is unclear. Trimming took 6 bases from V and 6 from J, leaving 6 bases between them. From germline, CDR1 is MNHEY and CDR2 SVGAGI. The CDR3 spans 11 residues. This CDR3 reads CASSNSNTIYF. CDR3 nucleotides: TGTGCCAGCAGCAATTCAAACACCATATATTTT.

A remark on this clone: One end of the junction does not line up with germline, which may come from a read error. The chain employs TRBV15 and TRBJ2-7, with D possibly being TRBD1 (6 bases). This CDR3 is 15 amino acids long. From germline, CDR1 is LNHNV and CDR2 YYDKDF (reference sequence). CDR3 nucleotide sequence: TGTGCCACCAGCAGAGCCACCGGGACATCCTCCGAGCAGTACTTC. Amino acids: CATSRATGTSSEQYF.

This clone was seen just once. The chain carries TRBV2 and TRBJ2-2; D might be TRBD2 (6 bases). Germline-derived CDR1 and CDR2 are SNHLY and FYNNEI. This CDR3 comprises 15 residues. With 4 bases removed from V and 4 bases from J, the gap between germline ends came to 13 bases. The CDR3 coding sequence is TGTGCCAGCAGTGCCGGGGGTCTGGGCACCGGGGAGCTGTTTTTT. Protein product: CASSAGGLGTGELFF.

The V and J genes are TRBV28 and TRBJ1-2; tentatively, D is TRBD1 (5 bases). The CDR3 is made up of 16 amino acids. The V end was cut by 3 bases, the J end by 3 bases, with 17 bases between. Germline V CDR1 and CDR2: MDHEN, SYDVKM. CDR3 sequence (DNA): TGTGCCAGCAGTTTCGTCGTGGGACTCAGGGACTATGGCTACACCTTC. Its protein product is CASSFVVGLRDYGYTF.

V and J are TRBV25-1 and TRBJ2-5; 9 nucleotides align to TRBD1. Per the germline V gene, CDR1 is MGHDK and CDR2 is SYGVNS. The CDR3 is 15 residues long. Trimming cost V 4 bases and J 5 bases; bases outside gene matches: 8. CDR3 in amino acids: CASSAWDRVEETQYF. The CDR3 DNA reads as TGTGCCAGCAGTGCCTGGGACAGGGTGGAGGAGACCCAGTACTTC.

The chain has TRBV28 and TRBJ2-4, with a possible D match to TRBD2 (6 bases). Germline CDR1 MDHEN, CDR2 SYDVKM. The CDR3 contains 14 residues. Trimming removed 5 bases at V and 7 bases at J, with 15 bases between. CDR3 in DNA: TGTGCCAGCAGTCCCTCAGGAGGGGACAACATTCAGTACTTC. This sequence encodes CASSPSGGDNIQYF.

This clone was picked up one time. Other DNA sequences from this sample encode an identical CDR3 as well. V is TRBV28 and J is TRBJ1-2, with no clear D. CDR3 size: 15 residues. With 6 bases removed from V and 2 bases from J, the gap between germline ends came to 16 bases. Germline V CDR1 and CDR2: MDHEN, SYDVKM. CDR3 sequence: CASSPRLLLNYGYTF. CDR3 bases: TGTGCCAGCAGCCCCAGACTGTTGTTGAACTATGGCTACACCTTC.

This rearrangement joins TRBV9 to TRBJ2-6, with 9 bases lining up with TRBD1. This CDR3 spans 17 amino acids. Germline trimming cut 0 bases from V and 1 base from J; bases unmatched to any gene: 2. Germline V gene lookup returns CDR1 SGDLS and CDR2 YYNGEE. The CDR3: CASSVVDRGSGANVLTF. CDR3 nucleotide sequence: TGTGCCAGCAGCGTAGTGGACAGGGGATCTGGGGCCAACGTCCTGACTTTC.

The chain couples TRBV4-1 to TRBJ1-2; 7 positions agree with TRBD1. Germline CDR1 is MGHRA and CDR2 is YSYEKL. The CDR3 is 16 amino acids. Trimming took 0 bases from V and 2 from J; bases not matched to a gene: 6. DNA for the CDR3: TGCGCCAGCAGCCAAGAAACGGGACAGCAAAACTATGGCTACACCTTC. Translation gives CASSQETGQQNYGYTF.

The V and J genes are TRBV9 and TRBJ1-1; D remains ambiguous. CDR1 SGDLS and CDR2 YYNGEE come from the germline V gene. Between the trimmed V and J ends, which lost 4 bases and 5 bases, there was a span of 18 bases. The length of the CDR3 is 15 residues. Here the CDR3 reads CASSSLREGGTEAFF. CDR3 sequence (DNA): TGTGCCAGCAGCTCTCTGAGGGAGGGAGGTACTGAAGCTTTCTTT.

The chain recombines TRBV19 with TRBJ2-7; weak D call: TRBD1 (6 bases). This CDR3 region has 12 residues. Germline V gives CDR1 LNHDA, CDR2 SQIVND (reference sequence). Deletions cut 5 bases from V and 5 bases from J, with 10 bases between. CDR3 sequence (DNA): TGTGCCAGTAGTGACAGGTCCCACGAGCAGTACTTC. Translated, it gives CASSDRSHEQYF.

This chain links TRBV5-1 with TRBJ2-7, with TRBD1 matching 9 bases. The CDR3 runs 15 residues. The germline CDR1 and CDR2 sequences are SGHRS and YFSETQ. The V segment lost 2 bases and the J segment 1 base; nucleotides outside the gene matches: 4. CDR3 sequence (DNA): TGCGCCAGCAGCTTTACCGGGACAGGGTCCTACGAGCAGTACTTC. Translating it yields CASSFTGTGSYEQYF.

The chain combines TRBV4-2 with TRBJ1-5, with 8 bases identical to TRBD1. V was pared by 1 base and J by 5 bases, with 7 bases of the junction left unmatched. Germline CDR1 and CDR2: LGHNA and YNFKEQ. The CDR3 runs to 16 residues. The CDR3: CASSQARTGSDQPQHF. The CDR3 DNA reads TGTGCCAGCAGCCAAGCCCGGACAGGGAGTGATCAGCCCCAGCATTTT.

In regard to this clone: Without the conserved terminal phenylalanine or tryptophan, this CDR3 likely stems from a read error. The chain recombines TRBV6-1 with TRBJ1-6; D possibly corresponds to TRBD1 (6 bases). Per germline, CDR1 MNHNS and CDR2 SASEGT. The ends were cut back, 3 bases at V and 3 bases at J, with 9 bases in the middle. This CDR3 comprises 15 residues. The CDR3 protein is CASSDEQGYNSPLHL. The CDR3 DNA reads as TGTGCCAGCAGTGACGAACAGGGCTATAATTCACCCCTCCACCTT.

This clone was observed a single time. The chain is built from TRBV7-8 and TRBJ2-2; TRBD1 matches 9 bases. The CDR3 has 16 amino acids. Germline CDR1 reads SGHVS; CDR2 reads FQNEAQ. V dropped 2 bases and J dropped 3; count of bases not matched to a gene: 4. The CDR3 DNA is TGTGCCAGCAGCTTAATGCGGACAGGGGACACCGGGGAGCTGTTTTTT. Protein product: CASSLMRTGDTGELFF.

The chain carries TRBV6-5 and TRBJ1-1; D possibly corresponds to TRBD1 (5 bases). With 5 bases removed from V and 0 bases from J, the gap between germline ends came to 10 bases. This CDR3 contains 14 residues. Germline V gives CDR1 MNHEY, CDR2 SVGAGI. CDR3 sequence reads: CASSEPRVNTEAFF. The CDR3 bases are TGTGCCAGCAGTGAACCCAGGGTGAACACTGAAGCTTTCTTT.

The chain's CDR3 is CASSLTGDGTEAFF. CDR3 bases: TGTGCCAGCAGCCTGACAGGGGACGGAACTGAAGCTTTCTTT. The rearrangement joins TRBV5-6 to TRBJ1-1, with 8 bases lining up with TRBD1. CDR1 is SGHDT, CDR2 YYEEEE, per germline. This CDR3 has 14 amino acids. J gave up 5 bases and V 4 bases, and 7 bases lay outside the gene matches.

The chain links TRBV28 to TRBJ1-5, with D possibly being TRBD1 (6 bases). V lost 6 bases to trimming and J lost 7 bases, with 19 bases between them. In germline, CDR1 is MDHEN, CDR2 SYDVKM. The CDR3 extends over 15 amino acids. CDR3 amino acids: CASSRDRQIPQPQHF. In DNA, the CDR3 is TGTGCCAGCAGCAGAGACAGGCAGATTCCCCAGCCCCAGCATTTT. Full variable domain (rest looked up from reference TRBV28 and TRBJ1-5): DVKVTQSSRYLVKRTGEKVFLECVQDMDHENMFWYRQDPGLGLRLIYFSYDVKMKEKGDIPEGYSVSREKKERFSLILESASTNQTSMYLCASSRDRQIPQPQHFGDGTRLSIL.

Only a few counts were recorded for this clone. This chain links TRBV30 with TRBJ2-2; D is ambiguous. The V end lost 3 bases, the J end lost 0 bases, and 5 bases lay between the germline ends. Germline V gene data show CDR1 as GTSNPN and CDR2 as SVGIG (reference sequence). There are 13 residues in the CDR3. CDR3 DNA: TGTGCCTGGAGAACGGCGAACACCGGGGAGCTGTTTTTT. As protein: CAWRTANTGELFF.

The V and J genes are TRBV4-2 and TRBJ2-6, with D perhaps matching TRBD2 (5 bases). The V gene's germline CDR1 is LGHNA and CDR2 YNFKEQ. The CDR3 has 16 residues. V gave up 1 base and J gave up 0 bases, with 7 bases separating them. The CDR3 region is CASSQVGSSGANVLTF. CDR3 sequence (DNA): TGTGCCAGCAGCCAAGTAGGGAGCTCTGGGGCCAACGTCCTGACTTTC.

V and J are TRBV29-1 and TRBJ2-1; 8 bases fit TRBD2. Germline V gene sequence: CDR1 SQVTM, CDR2 ANQGSEA. Trimming took 2 bases from V and 6 from J; bases not matched to a gene: 3. This CDR3 region has 13 residues. DNA of the CDR3: TGCAGCGTTGAAACGGGAGGGGTCAATGAGCAGTTCTTC. Amino acid sequence: CSVETGGVNEQFF.

This clone was seen once. The genes are TRBV28 and TRBJ2-2; TRBD2 matches at 15 bases. The CDR3 covers 18 residues. The V segment lost 7 bases and the J segment 3 bases; nucleotides outside the gene matches: 9. Germline lookup yields CDR1 MDHEN and CDR2 SYDVKM. CDR3 sequence reads: CASTAGLAGGSYTGELFF. For the CDR3, the DNA is TGTGCCAGCACCGCGGGACTAGCGGGAGGTTCGTACACCGGGGAGCTGTTTTTT.

The J gene is TRBJ1-2, the V gene TRBV20-1, with D unresolved. The CDR3 is 11 amino acids. Trimming took 0 bases from V and 8 from J, leaving 7 bases between them. The germline V gene has CDR1 DFQATT and CDR2 SNEGSKA (reference sequence). The CDR3 loop reads CSARDRNGYTF. In DNA, the CDR3 is TGCAGTGCTAGAGACAGGAACGGCTACACCTTC.